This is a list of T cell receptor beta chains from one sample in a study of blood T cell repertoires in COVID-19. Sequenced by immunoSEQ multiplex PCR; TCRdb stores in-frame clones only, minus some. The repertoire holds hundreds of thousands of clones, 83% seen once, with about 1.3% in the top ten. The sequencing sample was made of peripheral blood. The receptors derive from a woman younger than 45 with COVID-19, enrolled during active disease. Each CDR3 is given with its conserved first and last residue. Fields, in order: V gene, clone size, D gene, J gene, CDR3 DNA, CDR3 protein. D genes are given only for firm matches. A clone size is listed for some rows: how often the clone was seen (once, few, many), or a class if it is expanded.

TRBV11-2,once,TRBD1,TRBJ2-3,TGTGCCAGCAGCCCTCGGACAGGGGGCATAACAGATACGCAGTATTTT,CASSPRTGGITDTQYF
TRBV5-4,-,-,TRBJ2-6,TGTGCCAGCAGCTTGTTTCAGAGGGGGGCCAACGTCCTGACTTTC,CASSLFQRGANVLTF
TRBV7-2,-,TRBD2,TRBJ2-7,TGTGCCAGCAGCCTGGGGGGACTAGCCCAACTCTCCTACGAGCAGTACTTC,CASSLGGLAQLSYEQYF
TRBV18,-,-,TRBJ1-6,TGTGCCAGCTCACGGGACATGAGATCTTCACCCCTCCACTTT,CASSRDMRSSPLHF
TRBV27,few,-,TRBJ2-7,TGTGCCAGCAGTTTTACGGGGTCTGGCTACGAGCAGTACTTC,CASSFTGSGYEQYF
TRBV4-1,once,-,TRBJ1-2,TGCGCCAGCAGCCCCTCCGGGGGGCTCTATGGCTACACCTTC,CASSPSGGLYGYTF
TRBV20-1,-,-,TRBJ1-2,TGCAGTGCTAGTCCTACAGGGAGGGCTAACTATGGCTACACCTTC,CSASPTGRANYGYTF
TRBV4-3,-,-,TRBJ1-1,TGCGCCAGCAGCCGATCAGGACAGAACACTGAAGCTTTCTTT,CASSRSGQNTEAFF
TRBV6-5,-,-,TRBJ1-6,TGTGCCAGCTATCCGGGACAACATAATTCACCCCTCCACTTT,CASYPGQHNSPLHF
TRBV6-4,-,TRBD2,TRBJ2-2,TGTGCCAGCAGTGATCGAGGACTAGCGGGAGACACCGGGGAGCTGTTTTTT,CASSDRGLAGDTGELFF
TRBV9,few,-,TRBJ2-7,TGTGCCAGCAGCGTAGAGGATAGCGGCTACGAGCAGTACTTC,CASSVEDSGYEQYF
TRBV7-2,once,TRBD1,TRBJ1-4,TGTGCCAGCAGCTTGGGACAGGGGAATGAAAAACTGTTTTTT,CASSLGQGNEKLFF
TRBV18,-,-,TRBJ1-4,TGTGCCAGCTCACCGAGACAGCTTAATGAAAAACTGTTTTTT,CASSPRQLNEKLFF
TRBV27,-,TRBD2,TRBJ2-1,TGTGCCAGCAGGGGACTAGCGGTTTACAATGAGCAGTTCTTC,CASRGLAVYNEQFF
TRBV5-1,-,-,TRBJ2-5,TGCGCCAGCACGGGGTCCAAAGAGACCCAGTACTTC,CASTGSKETQYF
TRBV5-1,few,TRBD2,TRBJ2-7,TGCGCCAGCAGCTTGGGACTAGCAGACTCCTACGAGCAGTACTTC,CASSLGLADSYEQYF
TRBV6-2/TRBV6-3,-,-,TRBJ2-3,TGTGCCAGCAGTTCCAGGAGGGAGGAAGATACGCAGTATTTT,CASSSRREEDTQYF
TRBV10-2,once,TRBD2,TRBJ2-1,TGCGCCACCGAGACCCTTGCGGGAGGGCCGGATGAGCAGTTCTTC,CATETLAGGPDEQFF
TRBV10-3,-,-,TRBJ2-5,TGTGCCATCAGTGTTCGGGCGGGGCCTGGAGAGACCCAGTACTTC,CAISVRAGPGETQYF
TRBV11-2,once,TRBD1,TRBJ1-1,TGTGCCAGCAGGTCTCAGGGGGTAACAGTGAACACTGAAGCTTTCTTT,CASRSQGVTVNTEAFF
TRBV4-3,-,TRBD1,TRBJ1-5,TGCGCCAGCAGCCAACCCCAAAGGACAGGGAATCAGCCCCAGCATTTT,CASSQPQRTGNQPQHF
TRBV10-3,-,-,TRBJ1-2,TGTGCCATCAGTGAGTCAGGGGCCGACGATGGCTACACCTTC,CAISESGADDGYTF
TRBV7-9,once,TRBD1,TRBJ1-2,TGTGCCAGCAGCCTAGACAGGGTCGGTGGCTACACCTTC,CASSLDRVGGYTF
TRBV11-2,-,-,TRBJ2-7,TGTGCCAGCAGCCCCCTAAACTGGGCGGGTCGCTCCTACGAGCAGTACTTC,CASSPLNWAGRSYEQYF
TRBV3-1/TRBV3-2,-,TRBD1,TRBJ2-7,TGTGCCAGCAGCCAAGATCCGGCAGGGGGTCGCGAGCAGTACTTC,CASSQDPAGGREQYF
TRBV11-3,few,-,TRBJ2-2,TGTGCCAGCAGCTTCGGACGGGGGAACACCGGGGAGCTGTTTTTT,CASSFGRGNTGELFF
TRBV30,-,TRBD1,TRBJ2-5,TGTGCCTGGGGCAGGGGGCTTCGGGAGACCCAGTACTTC,CAWGRGLRETQYF
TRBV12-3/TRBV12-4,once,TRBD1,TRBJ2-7,TGTGCCAGCAGCTTAAACAGGGGCGGCGAGCAGTACTTC,CASSLNRGGEQYF
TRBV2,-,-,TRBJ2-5,TGTGCCAGCAGTGAATTACAGCCTCCCCAAGAGACCCAGTACTTC,CASSELQPPQETQYF
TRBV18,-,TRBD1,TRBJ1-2,TGTGCCAGCTCACCCCTGGACAGGGCTGATGGCTACACCTTC,CASSPLDRADGYTF
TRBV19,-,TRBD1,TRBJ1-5,TGTGCCAGTAGTAAGCAGGTGACAGGGGTAAGCAATCAGCCCCAGCATTTT,CASSKQVTGVSNQPQHF
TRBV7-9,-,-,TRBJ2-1,TGTGCCAGCAGCCCGCGGGGCGCTCCCTACAATGAGCAGTTCTTC,CASSPRGAPYNEQFF
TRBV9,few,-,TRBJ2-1,TGTGCCAGCAGCGGGAGCTCCTACAATGAGCAGTTCTTC,CASSGSSYNEQFF
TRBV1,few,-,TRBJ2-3,TGCACCAGCAGCCAAGATTTCTGCCTTAGCCCCGAAGACCCGCTGGGCACAGATACGCAGTATTTT,CTSSQDFCLSPEDPLGTDTQYF
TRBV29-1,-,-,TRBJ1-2,TGCAGCGTTGAAGATCTAGGCTGGGGCTCAGCTAACTATGGCTACACCTTC,CSVEDLGWGSANYGYTF
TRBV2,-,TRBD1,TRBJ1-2,TGTGCCAGCAGTGCCTACAGGGGGCAGGGGGGAGGCTACACCTTC,CASSAYRGQGGGYTF
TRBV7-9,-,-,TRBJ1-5,TGTGCCAGCAGCTTACGGCCCCAGCATTTT,CASSLRPQHF
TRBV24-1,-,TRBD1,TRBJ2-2,TGTGCCACAGGGGTGACAGGGGGCACCGGGGAGCTGTTTTTT,CATGVTGGTGELFF
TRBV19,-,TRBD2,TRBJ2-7,TGTGCCAGTAATGACGGGAGGGCCCTCCCGTACGAGCAGTACTTC,CASNDGRALPYEQYF
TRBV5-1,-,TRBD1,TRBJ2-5,TGCGCCAGCGGGCTAGGGGGCGTATTGGAGACCCAGTACTTC,CASGLGGVLETQYF
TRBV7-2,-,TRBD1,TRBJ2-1,TGTGCCAGCAGCTTAGCGGGGACAGACAATGAGCAGTTCTTC,CASSLAGTDNEQFF
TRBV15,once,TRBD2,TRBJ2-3,TGTGCCACCAGCAGAGAGGGGAGGGACACAGATACGCAGTATTTT,CATSREGRDTDTQYF
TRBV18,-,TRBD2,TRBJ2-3,TGTGCCAGCTCACCGACTAGCGGGAGGGCCGGCGGAGGCACAGATACGCAGTATTTT,CASSPTSGRAGGGTDTQYF
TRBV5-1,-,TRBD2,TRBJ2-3,TGCGCCAGCAGCGGAGTACTCGGCGGGGGGGAGACAGATACGCAGTATTTT,CASSGVLGGGETDTQYF
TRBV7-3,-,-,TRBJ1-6,TGTGCCAGCAGCTTAAACAGGGTGAACTCACCCCTCCACTTT,CASSLNRVNSPLHF
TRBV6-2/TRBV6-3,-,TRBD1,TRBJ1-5,TGTGCCAGCAGTCAAATCAGGGGGCGCGGTCAGCCCCAGCATTTT,CASSQIRGRGQPQHF
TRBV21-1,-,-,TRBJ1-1,TGTGCCAGCAGTGAGTCCAGGGTGGAGTTTTTCGACACTGAAGCTTTCTTT,CASSESRVEFFDTEAFF
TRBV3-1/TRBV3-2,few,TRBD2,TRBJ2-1,TGTGCCAGCAGCCAACTGGCCCTCCTAGCGGGAGCCTACAATGAGCAGTTCTTC,CASSQLALLAGAYNEQFF
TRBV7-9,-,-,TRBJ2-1,TGTGCCAGCAGCTTATCGGAGAACTCCTACAATGAGCAGTTCTTC,CASSLSENSYNEQFF
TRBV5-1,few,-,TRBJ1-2,TGCGCCAGCAGCTTGGAACCTAGGTTGACTAACTATGGCTACACCTTC,CASSLEPRLTNYGYTF
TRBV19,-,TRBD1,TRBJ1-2,TGTGCCAGTAGTATAGGTGGGACAGGTCTTATCCGAGGCTACACCTTC,CASSIGGTGLIRGYTF
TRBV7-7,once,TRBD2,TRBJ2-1,TGTGCCAGCAGCTTTCTAGCGGGGGAAGGTTACAATGAGCAGTTCTTC,CASSFLAGEGYNEQFF
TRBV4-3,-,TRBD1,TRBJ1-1,TGCGCCAGCAGCCAAGAAAGGACAGGGGCGAACACTGAAGCTTTCTTT,CASSQERTGANTEAFF
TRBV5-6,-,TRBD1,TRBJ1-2,TGTGCCAGCAGCCCTGGGACAGCTCATGGCTACACCTTC,CASSPGTAHGYTF
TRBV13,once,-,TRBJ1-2,TGTGCCAGCAGCTCGACTCTTGAGTCGGAGGGCTACACCTTC,CASSSTLESEGYTF
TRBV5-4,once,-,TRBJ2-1,TGTGCCAGCAGCGGGGGGACCGATCCTTACAATGAGCAGTTCTTC,CASSGGTDPYNEQFF